The clone carrying this T cell receptor beta chain was observed a few times. The data are from a study of shared clonotypes between healthy human individuals. Study-wide background: The cohort comprised a couple of women and a few men. Their ages spanned 18 to 49 years.

The germline V and J ends were trimmed by 11 bases and 5 bases, with 14 bases remaining between them. Germline CDR1 and CDR2: MNHNS and SASEGT. The CDR3 has 12 amino acids. Libraries were prepared by immunoSEQ multiplex PCR; TCRdb keeps only in-frame clonotypes and omits some of them. The data contain roughly 1,000,000 clones, 78% of them singletons. The chain is built from TRBV6-1 and TRBJ2-3; D not certain. The sequenced sample was memory CD4+ T cells from PBMCs. The subset denotes: CD45RA-negative fraction. The sequence derives from a man younger than 35 in good health. Some clones in this sample may be carry-over from other donors' samples. The CDR3 protein is CALWYTGDTQYF. For the CDR3, the DNA is TGTGCCCTCTGGTATACCGGAGATACGCAGTATTTT.